These 25 T cell receptor beta chains originate from one sample sequenced in a study of T cells in Graves' hyperthyroidism and ophthalmopathy. Regions amplified from RNA transcripts were the TCR beta CDR3 regions. RT-PCR in the first round (using the HTBI primer set) targeted the TCR CDR3. From the multiplex PCR reads, TCRdb called clonotypes with MiXCR, one entry per CDR3 protein. The repertoire holds approximately 640,000 distinct CDR3 sequences, roughly 16% seen once, with around 3.9% in the top ten. Input material: blood. Every receptor here comes from a woman aged 25 to 39 with Graves' hyperthyroidism.

In this sample, this clonotype turned up many times. The J gene is TRBJ2-2, the V gene TRBV28; TRBD2 aligns across 10 bases. The germline V gene encodes CDR1 MDHEN and CDR2 SYDVKM. Trimming at V came to 3 bases and at J to 5 bases, leaving 6 bases not matched to a gene. The CDR3 covers 16 residues. The CDR3 DNA sequence: TGTGCCAGCAGTTTTTCGGGACTAGCGAGAACCGGGGAGCTGTTTTTT. It specifies CASSFSGLARTGELFF.

This clonotype was counted a few times. The rearrangement joins TRBV5-6 to TRBJ2-1, with D unresolved. Germline CDR1 is SGHDT and CDR2 is YYEEEE. There are 13 residues in the CDR3. The V gene lost 3 bases and the J gene lost 6 bases, with 10 bases spanning the gap. CDR3 coding DNA: TGTGCCAGCAGCTCATTAGTCTTCAATGAGCAGTTCTTC. Protein: CASSSLVFNEQFF. Full variable domain (outside the CDR3, taken from reference TRBV5-6 and TRBJ2-1): DAGVTQSPTHLIKTRGQQVTLRCSPKSGHDTVSWYQQALGQGPQFIFQYYEEEERQRGNFPDRFSGHQFPNYSSELNVNALLLGDSALYLCASSSLVFNEQFFGPGTRLTVL.

There are a few counts of this clonotype. The genes are TRBV6-5 and TRBJ2-6; D remains unclear. Per germline, CDR1 MNHEY and CDR2 SVGAGI. The CDR3 extends over 15 amino acids. Trimming took 1 base from V and 1 from J, leaving 5 bases between them. DNA for the CDR3: TGTGCCAGCAGTTACTTCGGGTCTGGGGCCAACGTCCTGACTTTC. It codes for CASSYFGSGANVLTF.

This clonotype was picked up one time. The V gene is TRBV6-4, the J gene TRBJ2-1; D not resolved. CDR1 is MRHNA and CDR2 is SNTAGT in the germline V gene. This CDR3 is built from 15 residues. The V and J ends lost 5 bases and 9 bases respectively, with 20 bases between them. The CDR3 reads CASSPDWKSNSEQFF. The DNA for the CDR3 is TGTGCCAGCAGTCCAGACTGGAAAAGCAACAGTGAGCAGTTCTTC.

The table lists this clonotype with a few counts. The chain combines TRBV29-1 with TRBJ2-7, with D possibly called TRBD1 or TRBD2 (5 bases each). Germline V gene data show CDR1 as SQVTM and CDR2 as ANQGSEA. The CDR3 length is 14 residues. Trimming shortened V by 4 bases and J by 2 bases, and 15 bases separated the two germline ends. In DNA, the CDR3 is TGCAGCGTTGCCGGGGCAAGAAAGGCCTACGAGCAGTACTTC. Translation gives CSVAGARKAYEQYF.

The J gene is TRBJ1-1, the V gene TRBV27; D might be TRBD1 (6 bases). V was pared by 6 bases and J by 7 bases, with 9 bases between. There are 11 residues in the CDR3. CDR1 is MNHEY and CDR2 is SMNVEV in the germline V gene (reference sequence). The CDR3 DNA sequence: TGTGCCAGCAGACGAGGGGGTGAAGCTTTCTTT. Its translation: CASRRGGEAFF.

This clonotype was seen repeatedly, ten times or more. The rearrangement joins TRBV5-5 to TRBJ1-1; no definite D call. CDR1 SGHKS and CDR2 YYEKEE come from the germline V gene (reference sequence). The CDR3 is made up of 11 amino acids. V lost 0 bases and J lost 8, with 5 bases in between. The CDR3 DNA is TGTGCCAGCAGCTTGGATTGGGAAGCTTTCTTT. Encoded protein: CASSLDWEAFF.

In this sample, this clonotype turned up many times. The chain uses TRBV7-2 and TRBJ2-5; 10 bases are a match to TRBD2. The V segment lost 2 bases and the J segment 4 bases; nucleotides outside the gene matches: 13. The CDR3 totals 18 residues. CDR1 is SGHTA, CDR2 FQGNSA, per germline. CDR3 amino acids: CASSLRVMGLAGVETQYF. The CDR3 DNA sequence: TGTGCCAGCAGCTTAAGGGTTATGGGGCTAGCGGGAGTAGAGACCCAGTACTTC.

The chain employs TRBV27 and TRBJ1-2; TRBD1 agrees at 8 bases. V trimming: 4 bases; J trimming: 8 bases; junction bases outside the gene matches: 6. Germline loops: CDR1 MNHEY, CDR2 SMNVEV (reference sequence). This CDR3 region has 13 residues. In DNA form, the CDR3 reads TGTGCCAGCAGTTACGGACAGGGCAGAGGCTACACCTTC. This sequence encodes CASSYGQGRGYTF.

The chain is built from TRBV2 and TRBJ1-4, with 10 nucleotides matching TRBD1. The trim removed 6 bases at V and 8 bases at J, leaving 6 bases unmatched. Germline CDR1 and CDR2: SNHLY and FYNNEI. The CDR3 covers 14 residues. The CDR3 reads CASSPTGGLEKLFF. In DNA, the CDR3 is TGTGCCAGCAGCCCGACAGGGGGCCTCGAAAAACTGTTTTTT.

This clonotype was recorded a few times. J is TRBJ2-3 and V is TRBV9, with 7 bases that match TRBD2. The V and J ends lost 1 base and 4 bases, in that order; junction bases with no gene match: 18. The germline V gene encodes CDR1 SGDLS and CDR2 YYNGEE. The CDR3 runs 19 residues. CDR3 protein: CASSVPPPATSGGPDTQYF. The CDR3 DNA follows: TGTGCCAGCAGCGTACCACCCCCCGCGACTTCGGGAGGCCCAGATACGCAGTATTTT. The full variable domain, with the rest looked up from reference TRBV9 and TRBJ2-3, is DSGVTQTPKHLITATGQRVTLRCSPRSGDLSVYWYQQSLDQGLQFLIQYYNGEERAKGNILERFSAQQFPDLHSELNLSSLELGDSALYFCASSVPPPATSGGPDTQYFGPGTRLTVL.

This clonotype was detected only a few times. The chain employs TRBV20-1 and TRBJ1-1; no clear D gene. The CDR3 is made up of 13 amino acids. V lost 1 base to trimming and J lost 0 bases, with 6 bases between them. Germline V gives CDR1 DFQATT, CDR2 SNEGSKA (reference sequence). The CDR3, as DNA: TGCAGTGCTAGAGGCGGGCTGAACACTGAAGCTTTCTTT. Its protein is CSARGGLNTEAFF.

This clonotype came up many times. The CDR3 loop reads CASSDLIGPYEQYF. The CDR3 nucleotides read TGTGCCAGCAGTGACCTGATCGGCCCGTACGAGCAGTACTTC. This sequence joins TRBV6-1 and TRBJ2-7; D gene unclear. From germline, CDR1 is MNHNS and CDR2 SASEGT. Trimming cost V 3 bases and J 4 bases, with 13 bases left between them. The CDR3 is made up of 14 amino acids.

This clonotype was detected ten times or more. The DNA of the CDR3 is TGTGCCAGCAGGGTAATTCTAGCGGGAGCCTACGAGCAGTACTTC. Residues: CASRVILAGAYEQYF. The chain carries TRBV6-1 and TRBJ2-7; 10 nucleotides line up with TRBD2. The V gene end was trimmed by 6 bases and the J gene end by 2 bases; junction bases not matched to a gene: 7. The germline V gene has CDR1 MNHNS and CDR2 SASEGT. The CDR3 is 15 residues long.

The chain combines TRBV9 with TRBJ2-1; TRBD2 matches at 8 bases. The germline V gene has CDR1 SGDLS and CDR2 YYNGEE. V shed 9 bases and J 10 bases; nucleotides not matched to a gene: 9. This CDR3 region has 12 residues. CDR3 in amino acids: CAKGTRIREQFF. The CDR3 nucleotides read TGTGCCAAGGGGACTAGGATACGAGAGCAGTTCTTC.

This clonotype was seen ten or more times. The chain uses TRBV6-1 and TRBJ2-7; 13 bases fit TRBD2. The CDR3 spans 15 residues. Germline V gene data show CDR1 as MNHNS and CDR2 as SASEGT. With 6 bases clipped from V and 4 bases from J, the junction kept 6 bases outside the gene matches. In nucleotides, the CDR3 is TGTGCCAGCAGGGATCCGGGACTAGCGGGGTACGAGCAGTACTTC. Translating it yields CASRDPGLAGYEQYF.

This clonotype has at least ten counts. The chain carries TRBV18 and TRBJ2-1; D not certain. The germline V gene encodes CDR1 KGHSH and CDR2 LQKENI. The V and J ends lost 2 bases and 3 bases respectively, with 5 bases between them. CDR3 size: 13 residues. The CDR3 here is CASSPWDYNEQFF. CDR3 nucleotides: TGTGCCAGCTCACCATGGGACTACAATGAGCAGTTCTTC.

This clonotype was seen at least ten times. The CDR3 nucleotides read TGTGCCAGCAGCTTAACGCGGCAGGGGTCCTTGATCGCTTACAATGAGCAGTTCTTC. Encoded protein: CASSLTRQGSLIAYNEQFF. The chain carries TRBV7-8 and TRBJ2-1, with D perhaps matching TRBD1 (6 bases). Germline lookup yields CDR1 SGHVS and CDR2 FQNEAQ. Trimming pared 2 bases from V and 4 bases from J, leaving 24 bases between. This CDR3 spans 19 amino acids.

This clonotype was observed a few times. This chain links TRBV5-6 with TRBJ2-5; D possibly corresponds to TRBD2 (5 bases). This CDR3 region has 16 residues. V lost 1 base, J lost 1 base, and 14 bases lay in between. Germline V gene sequence: CDR1 SGHDT, CDR2 YYEEEE. The CDR3 coding sequence is TGTGCCAGCAGCTTGACGGGGTTTCGGGCCCAAGAGACCCAGTACTTC. This encodes CASSLTGFRAQETQYF.

This clonotype was found many times. The V and J genes are TRBV5-1 and TRBJ1-1; possible D gene TRBD1, 5 bases. Germline V gene lookup returns CDR1 SGHRS and CDR2 YFSETQ. This CDR3 is 15 amino acids long. Trimming removed 0 bases from V and 1 base from J, with 10 bases in between. The CDR3 loop is CASSLDGTPNTEAFF. CDR3 sequence (DNA): TGCGCCAGCAGCTTGGACGGGACGCCGAACACTGAAGCTTTCTTT.

This clonotype came up many times. The genes are TRBV11-2 and TRBJ2-3; D is undetermined. The germline V and J ends were trimmed by 2 bases and 0 bases, with 6 bases remaining between them. The germline V gene encodes CDR1 SGHAT and CDR2 FQNNGV. The CDR3 spans 14 residues. CDR3 sequence: CASSLMFSTDTQYF. As DNA, the CDR3 is TGTGCCAGCAGCTTAATGTTTAGCACAGATACGCAGTATTTT.

This clonotype was detected a few times. The chain is built from TRBV11-2 and TRBJ2-2; 11 bases agree with TRBD2. The trim removed 1 base at V and 7 bases at J, leaving 5 bases unmatched. Germline V lookup: CDR1 SGHAT, CDR2 FQNNGV. The CDR3 contains 16 residues. CDR3 DNA: TGTGCCAGCAGCTTAGGAGTAGCGGGAGGGTTCGGGGAGCTGTTTTTT. It specifies CASSLGVAGGFGELFF.

There are many counts of this clonotype. V usage is TRBV19 and J usage is TRBJ2-7, with 7 bases identical to TRBD2. Germline CDR1 and CDR2: LNHDA and SQIVND (reference sequence). The CDR3 runs to 15 residues. The ends lost 6 bases at V and 4 bases at J; junction bases unmatched: 12. The CDR3 region is CASSPAGLAVYEQYF. The CDR3, as DNA: TGTGCCAGTAGCCCTGCGGGGCTAGCGGTATACGAGCAGTACTTC.

This clonotype showed up many times. The rearrangement joins TRBV27 to TRBJ2-7; D perhaps matches TRBD2 (5 bases). Trimming stripped 4 bases from V and 7 bases from J, with 14 bases between. The CDR3 spans 13 residues. The germline CDR1 and CDR2 sequences are MNHEY and SMNVEV (reference sequence). DNA for the CDR3: TGTGCCAGCAGTTCCCGGTCTAGGAGGGAGCAGTACTTC. The encoded protein is CASSSRSRREQYF.

In its sample, this clonotype was seen many times. The V gene is TRBV2, the J gene TRBJ1-1; 7 nucleotides agree with TRBD1. The CDR3 length is 10 residues. Germline lookup yields CDR1 SNHLY and CDR2 FYNNEI. V lost 8 bases to trimming and J lost 11 bases; unmatched junction nucleotides: 5. DNA of the CDR3: TGTGCCAGCCAAGCAGGGGGGGCTTTCTTT. It codes for CASQAGGAFF.